The 22 T cell receptor beta chains given below trace back to one sample, sequenced in a study of OX40 agonist ivuxolimab in advanced cancers. The library was generated by the immunoSEQ multiplex PCR assay. Here the immuneACCESS table is served through TCRdb, limited to in-frame sequences with V and J called. Missing clones are a known gap in these copies; in checked studies unresolved V genes cover under half, and the rest lacks a known reason. Counted in this sample were about 86,000 clones; approximately 88% of them appeared once. Together, the top ten hold 1.1% to 1.5% of the sample. Specimen: CD4+ or CD8+ T cells sorted from blood, collected in a trial of the OX40 agonist ivuxolimab. The receptors originated from an adult with an advanced solid tumor such as melanoma, head and neck, liver or kidney cancer.

The chain combines TRBV28 with TRBJ2-1; D might be TRBD1 (6 bases). Per germline, CDR1 MDHEN and CDR2 SYDVKM. The V end lost 7 bases, the J end lost 8 bases, and 9 bases lay between the germline ends. There are 11 residues in the CDR3. CDR3 sequence: CASTNRDEQFF. In DNA form, the CDR3 reads TGTGCCAGCACCAACAGGGATGAGCAGTTCTTC. The full variable domain, its missing parts supplied by reference TRBV28 and TRBJ2-1, is DVKVTQSSRYLVKRTGEKVFLECVQDMDHENMFWYRQDPGLGLRLIYFSYDVKMKEKGDIPEGYSVSREKKERFSLILESASTNQTSMYLCASTNRDEQFFGPGTRLTVL.

V is TRBV6-5 and J is TRBJ2-5, with 7 bases lining up with TRBD2. The CDR3 length is 13 residues. The J segment lost 5 bases and the V segment lost 7 bases, leaving 7 bases of the junction unmatched. Germline-derived CDR1 and CDR2 are MNHEY and SVGAGI. The CDR3 region has the DNA TGTGCCAGCAACCTAAGGGGAGGGGAGACCCAGTACTTC. It is translated as CASNLRGGETQYF.

The chain uses TRBV7-2 and TRBJ1-5, with no clear D. The V end lost 2 bases, the J end lost 4 bases, and 6 bases lay between the germline ends. The germline CDR1 and CDR2 sequences are SGHTA and FQGNSA. The length of the CDR3 is 13 residues. CDR3 residues: CASSLRGNQPQHF. Written as DNA, the CDR3 is TGTGCCAGCAGCTTACGGGGAAATCAGCCCCAGCATTTT.

V and J are TRBV30 and TRBJ2-3; D might be TRBD2 (5 bases). This CDR3 contains 15 residues. The V end was cut by 2 bases, the J end by 2 bases, with 14 bases between. The germline V gene has CDR1 GTSNPN and CDR2 SVGIG (reference sequence). The CDR3 bases are TGTGCCTGGAGTCCGGAAGGGAGCCTCACAGATACGCAGTATTTT. It translates to CAWSPEGSLTDTQYF. The full variable domain, its missing parts supplied by reference TRBV30 and TRBJ2-3, is SQTIHQWPATLVQPVGSPLSLECTVEGTSNPNLYWYRQAAGRGLQLLFYSVGIGQISSEVPQNLSASRPQDRQFILSSKKLLLSDSGFYLCAWSPEGSLTDTQYFGPGTRLTVL.

This rearrangement joins TRBV7-2 to TRBJ1-3; TRBD1 matches at 10 bases. J lost 4 bases, V lost 5 bases, and 8 bases had no gene match. Germline V gene data show CDR1 as SGHTA and CDR2 as FQGNSA. The CDR3 extends over 16 amino acids. The CDR3 loop is CASSPGTGATGNTIYF. The CDR3 DNA follows: TGTGCCAGCAGCCCGGGGACAGGGGCAACGGGAAACACCATATATTTT.

The chain has TRBV5-1 and TRBJ2-3, with a weak D call TRBD2 (6 bases). V shed 3 bases and J shed 3 bases, with 17 bases lying between them. This CDR3 is built from 16 residues. CDR1 and CDR2 from the germline V gene are SGHRS and YFSETQ. Here the CDR3 DNA reads TGCGCCAGCAGCTCCGGGACTGGAGTAGATACAGATACGCAGTATTTT. This gives the protein CASSSGTGVDTDTQYF.

The rearrangement links TRBV6-5 to TRBJ2-2, with a possible D match to TRBD2 (5 bases). This CDR3 has 14 amino acids. Trimming shortened V by 6 bases and J by 5 bases, and 13 bases separated the two germline ends. In germline, CDR1 is MNHEY, CDR2 SVGAGI. The CDR3 coding sequence is TGTGCCAGCAGGCGAGGGCCGGGGACCGGGGAGCTGTTTTTT. Amino acids: CASRRGPGTGELFF.

CDR3 coding DNA: TGTGCCTGGAGCCCAGGGGCGGGGGGGGAGACCCAGTACTTC. Protein: CAWSPGAGGETQYF. V is TRBV30 and J is TRBJ2-5; 9 nucleotides agree with TRBD2. Trimming took 3 bases from V and 5 from J; bases not matched to a gene: 7. Germline CDR1 GTSNPN, CDR2 SVGIG (reference sequence). This CDR3 is 14 amino acids long.

CDR3 amino acids: CASSPRSSGQITDEQYF. The CDR3 region has the DNA TGTGCCAGCTCACCACGTAGCTCGGGACAAATAACCGACGAGCAGTACTTC. The chain joins TRBV18 to TRBJ2-7; D might be TRBD1 (6 bases). The CDR3 length is 17 residues. V was trimmed by 1 base and J by 5 bases, leaving 21 bases between them. Germline V gene lookup returns CDR1 KGHSH and CDR2 LQKENI.

This chain joins TRBV18 and TRBJ1-5; 10 bases are shared with TRBD1. The CDR3 consists of 15 residues. Germline CDR1 and CDR2: KGHSH and LQKENI. With V trimmed by 4 bases and J by 4 bases, 4 bases remained unmatched. CDR3 residues: CASSQDRGKNQPQHF. In DNA, the CDR3 is TGTGCCAGCTCACAGGACAGGGGGAAAAATCAGCCCCAGCATTTT.

The CDR3 is CASSLGQYEQYF. The CDR3 DNA follows: TGTGCCAGCAGCTTGGGACAGTACGAGCAGTACTTC. The chain has TRBV5-6 and TRBJ2-7; D possibly corresponds to TRBD1 (5 bases). Germline-derived CDR1 and CDR2 are SGHDT and YYEEEE. The CDR3 is made up of 12 amino acids. Trimming pared 0 bases from V and 4 bases from J, leaving 5 bases between.

The V and J genes are TRBV29-1 and TRBJ2-5; D not resolved. The CDR3 loop spans 11 amino acids. The germline CDR1 and CDR2 sequences are SQVTM and ANQGSEA. The V gene lost 4 bases and the J gene lost 3 bases, with 6 bases spanning the gap. CDR3 protein: CSVGYEETQYF. Written as DNA, the CDR3 is TGCAGCGTTGGGTACGAAGAGACCCAGTACTTC. The complete variable domain, with remaining parts taken from reference TRBV29-1 and TRBJ2-5, reads SAVISQKPSRDICQRGTSLTIQCQVDSQVTMMFWYRQQPGQSLTLIATANQGSEATYESGFVIDKFPISRPNLTFSTLTVSNMSPEDSSIYLCSVGYEETQYFGPGTRLLVL.

The rearrangement links TRBV13 to TRBJ2-3; possibly TRBD1 for D (6 bases). Germline-derived CDR1 and CDR2 are PRHDT and FYEKMQ (reference sequence). The CDR3 sequence is 14 residues long. The V end lost 5 bases, the J end lost 3 bases, and 12 bases lay between the germline ends. The CDR3 region is CASSQPTGTDTQYF. In DNA form, the CDR3 reads TGTGCCAGCAGCCAGCCCACAGGGACAGATACGCAGTATTTT.

This chain uses TRBV5-6 with TRBJ2-3; D possibly corresponds to TRBD2 (7 bases). The CDR3 covers 15 residues. Germline values: CDR1 SGHDT, CDR2 YYEEEE. V lost 4 bases to trimming and J lost 4 bases, with 16 bases between them. The CDR3, as DNA: TGTGCCAGCAGCCTCCTGGGGGGGGGCGCAGATACGCAGTATTTT. It codes for CASSLLGGGADTQYF.

This chain joins TRBV2 and TRBJ1-6, with TRBD1 matching 8 bases. This CDR3 region has 15 residues. Germline values: CDR1 SNHLY, CDR2 FYNNEI. Trimming cost V 3 bases and J 9 bases; bases outside gene matches: 7. CDR3 DNA: TGTGCCAGCAGTGAGTGGACAGGGAAAGGTTCACCCCTCCACTTT. This encodes CASSEWTGKGSPLHF.

The V and J genes are TRBV7-6 and TRBJ2-3; TRBD1 might be the D (5 bases). Germline V gene sequence: CDR1 SGHVS, CDR2 FNYEAQ. This CDR3 spans 14 amino acids. V was cut by 6 bases and J by 2 bases, with 12 bases left in between. In DNA, the CDR3 is TGTGCCAGCAGACCCGACAGCAACACAGATACGCAGTATTTT. This encodes CASRPDSNTDTQYF.

The chain has TRBV7-9 and TRBJ1-5; tentative D call: TRBD1 (5 bases). The V gene lost 5 bases and the J gene lost 7 bases, with 12 bases spanning the gap. Germline V gene data show CDR1 as SEHNR and CDR2 as FQNEAQ (reference sequence). The CDR3 length is 13 residues. The chain's CDR3 is CASSQPGGQPQHF. The CDR3 nucleotides are TGTGCCAGCAGCCAACCGGGGGGGCAGCCCCAGCATTTT.

This rearrangement joins TRBV11-2 to TRBJ2-7; 7 bases agree with TRBD1. Germline V CDR1 and CDR2: SGHAT, FQNNGV. This CDR3 region has 13 residues. V lost 5 bases and J lost 5; bases outside the gene matches: 6. CDR3 sequence: CASSPRQGDEQYF. CDR3 DNA: TGTGCCAGCAGCCCTCGACAGGGTGACGAGCAGTACTTC. The whole variable domain, filled in from reference TRBV11-2 and TRBJ2-7, reads EAGVAQSPRYKIIEKRQSVAFWCNPISGHATLYWYQQILGQGPKLLIQFQNNGVVDDSQLPKDRFSAERLKGVDSTLKIQPAKLEDSAVYLCASSPRQGDEQYFGPGTRLTVT.

The rearrangement links TRBV7-3 to TRBJ1-2; D gene uncertain. Trimming took off 5 bases at V and 8 bases at J, with 12 bases between the two ends. The CDR3 contains 12 residues. Germline values: CDR1 SGHTA, CDR2 FQGTGA. The CDR3 region is CASSPVVGGYTF. In DNA form, the CDR3 reads TGTGCCAGCAGCCCGGTCGTTGGAGGCTACACCTTC.

The table lists this clone with a few counts. The chain links TRBV4-1 to TRBJ1-1, with 9 bases aligning to TRBD1. The germline gives CDR1 MGHRA, CDR2 YSYEKL. The CDR3 extends over 17 amino acids. The V and J ends lost 0 bases and 2 bases, in that order; junction bases with no gene match: 7. CDR3 nucleotides: TGCGCCAGCAGCCAAGAAGAAGGGACAGGGATTAACACTGAAGCTTTCTTT. This codes for CASSQEEGTGINTEAFF.

This sequence joins TRBV6-1 and TRBJ1-5; weak D call: TRBD1 (5 bases). The V gene lost 1 base and the J gene lost 5 bases, with 12 bases spanning the gap. The germline gives CDR1 MNHNS, CDR2 SASEGT. CDR3 length equals 15 residues. CDR3 nucleotide sequence: TGTGCCAGCAGTGAAGGCAGGGAATTTGATCAGCCCCAGCATTTT. This encodes CASSEGREFDQPQHF.

The CDR3, as DNA: TGTGCCAGCAGCCGTTCCCGAGGCGGTTATGGCTACACCTTC. Amino acid sequence: CASSRSRGGYGYTF. The V call is TRBV11-2, the J call TRBJ1-2; D gene uncertain. Germline CDR1 is SGHAT and CDR2 is FQNNGV. The CDR3 sequence is 14 residues long. Trimming pared 5 bases from V and 5 bases from J, leaving 15 bases between.